This T cell receptor beta chain was documented in a study of HIV-infected patients and healthy controls. In TCRdb, the 5' RACE reads were re-called with MiXCR into one record per CDR3 protein. The sample lists tens of thousands of distinct CDR3 sequences; about a sixth were seen once. This clonotype occurred many times. The CDR3 is 14 amino acids. Trimming removed 6 bases from V and 1 base from J, with 12 bases in between. Germline assignment: CDR1 KGHSH and CDR2 LQKENI. This sequence was found in a human donor in good health. The V gene is TRBV18, the J gene TRBJ1-1, with a tentative D call TRBD1 (5 bases). Sequences were obtained from CD4+ T cells from blood. CDR3 protein: CASSAGGANTEAFF. The CDR3 nucleotides are TGTGCCAGCTCGGCCGGGGGAGCGAACACTGAAGCTTTCTTT.